This T cell receptor (beta chain) emerged from a study of T cells in Graves' hyperthyroidism and ophthalmopathy. Study-level points and caveats: Ophthalmopathy prediction by the model preceded onset by a median roughly 6 months.

This clonotype was recorded at least ten times. Its specificity is unknown. Template material for amplifying TCR beta CDR3 regions consisted of RNA transcripts. Initially, a first-round RT-PCR of the TCR CDR3 employed the HTBI primer set. TCRdb reprocessed the multiplex PCR reads via MiXCR and lists one record per CDR3 protein. Altogether 500,000 to 650,000 distinct CDR3 sequences are present, about 15% being singletons, with the ten largest covering approximately 14%. The sequence was obtained from a woman in her thirties or forties with Graves' hyperthyroidism. The sequencing input was blood.

The CDR3 loop reads CASSGRHKETQYF. As DNA, the CDR3 is TGTGCCAGCAGTGGGAGGCACAAAGAGACCCAGTACTTC. The V and J genes are TRBV2 and TRBJ2-5; D might be TRBD2 (5 bases). V lost 4 bases, J lost 3 bases, and 9 bases lay in between. The CDR3 runs to 13 residues. Germline CDR1 is SNHLY and CDR2 is FYNNEI.